The 29 T cell receptor beta chains presented below share a single source sample, sequenced in a study of regulatory T cells in long-lasting Graves disease. Construction of TCR beta libraries relied on iRepertoire HTBI primers and on Arm-PCR targeting CDR3 regions. MiXCR was run by TCRdb on the multiplex PCR reads, yielding one entry per CDR3 protein. The profile shows more than 650,000 distinct CDR3 sequences, 30% of them singletons. Sample time point: persistent/refractory GD, antithyroid drugs over 5 years with positive TRAb. PBMC-extracted RNA yielded the TCR library. The sample here was peripheral blood mononuclear cells (PBMCs), taken when the disease was refractory, from a patient treated with antithyroid drugs. The origin of the receptors is a female donor with Graves disease.

This clonotype was observed a few times. The V and J genes are TRBV6-8 and TRBJ1-5; perhaps TRBD1 as D (5 bases). V was trimmed by 4 bases and J by 7 bases, leaving 20 bases between them. The germline V gene has CDR1 MNHGY and CDR2 SAAAGT. The CDR3 is made up of 16 amino acids. The CDR3 DNA reads as TGTGCCAGCAGTTTCCGCCGTTGGGGGATGAGGCAGCCCCAGCATTTT. Translating gives CASSFRRWGMRQPQHF.

V and J are TRBV14 and TRBJ2-7, with D perhaps assigned TRBD1 or TRBD2 (5 bases each). The V gene's germline CDR1 is SGHDN and CDR2 FVKESK. V was clipped by 5 bases and J by 0 bases, with 11 bases between them. The CDR3 sequence is 14 residues long. The CDR3 DNA sequence: TGTGCCAGCAGCAAGTGGGGGAGCTCCTACGAGCAGTACTTC. Translating gives CASSKWGSSYEQYF.

A word on this clonotype: It may be a read error: a sequence one base away is much more abundant. The CDR3 does not close with the conserved phenylalanine or tryptophan, likely indicating a read error. CDR3 loop: CASVVLDRTGTQETQYS. The DNA for the CDR3 is TGTGCCAGCGTCGTCTTAGACCGGACAGGGACTCAAGAGACCCAGTACTCC. This chain joins TRBV28 and TRBJ2-5; 8 nucleotides align to TRBD1. Germline trimming cut 8 bases from V and 2 bases from J; bases unmatched to any gene: 16. The CDR3 covers 17 residues. The germline CDR1 and CDR2 sequences are MDHEN and SYDVKM.

This clonotype has a count of ten or more. The chain combines TRBV12-3 or TRBV12-4 with TRBJ2-7; possible D gene TRBD1, 6 bases. CDR3 length: 16 residues. Between the trimmed V and J ends, which lost 6 bases and 0 bases, there was a span of 18 bases. Here the CDR3 DNA reads TGTGCCAGCAGGAACTCCGGGACATACAGCTCCTACGAGCAGTACTTC. Translation gives CASRNSGTYSSYEQYF.

A few counts support this clonotype. This chain joins TRBV19 and TRBJ2-3, with 7 bases that match TRBD1. The germline V gene has CDR1 LNHDA and CDR2 SQIVND (reference sequence). This CDR3 is built from 14 residues. Germline trimming cut 9 bases from V and 0 bases from J; bases unmatched to any gene: 6. The CDR3 DNA is TGTGCCAGGCACGAGGGACAGAGCACAGATACGCAGTATTTT. Translation: CARHEGQSTDTQYF.

This clonotype was counted ten times or more. The chain couples TRBV2 to TRBJ2-5; 10 bases fit TRBD1. The CDR3 has 12 amino acids. CDR1 is SNHLY and CDR2 is FYNNEI in the germline V gene. V shed 0 bases, J shed 14 bases, and the junction held 3 bases outside the gene matches. The CDR3 DNA reads as TGTGCCAGCAGTGAAGCTAGGGACAGGGGCTACTTC. This codes for CASSEARDRGYF.

The rearrangement uses TRBV28 and TRBJ2-2; D is unclear. With 6 bases removed from V and 2 bases from J, the gap between germline ends came to 25 bases. CDR1 MDHEN and CDR2 SYDVKM come from the germline V gene. This CDR3 region has 19 residues. CDR3 nucleotide sequence: TGTGCCAGCAGCGCCGTGTTAGTTGGGTTTGGATACAACACCGGGGAGCTGTTTTTT. Translated: CASSAVLVGFGYNTGELFF. The complete variable domain, with remaining parts taken from reference TRBV28 and TRBJ2-2, reads DVKVTQSSRYLVKRTGEKVFLECVQDMDHENMFWYRQDPGLGLRLIYFSYDVKMKEKGDIPEGYSVSREKKERFSLILESASTNQTSMYLCASSAVLVGFGYNTGELFFGEGSRLTVL.

V and J are TRBV2 and TRBJ1-1; D may be TRBD1 (5 bases). This CDR3 contains 15 residues. V lost 0 bases, J lost 0 bases, and 8 bases lay in between. Looked up from germline, CDR1 is SNHLY and CDR2 is FYNNEI. CDR3 loop: CASSEARGVNTEAFF. The CDR3 DNA follows: TGTGCCAGCAGTGAAGCCCGAGGGGTGAACACTGAAGCTTTCTTT.

The table lists this clonotype with a count of one. The chain is built from TRBV12-3 or TRBV12-4 and TRBJ2-3; D could derive from TRBD1 or TRBD2 (7 bases each). The CDR3 runs to 15 residues. The germline V and J ends were trimmed by 5 bases and 5 bases, with 17 bases remaining between them. CDR3 region: CASSRSGTALDTQYF. The CDR3, as DNA: TGTGCCAGCAGTCGGAGCGGGACAGCTTTAGATACGCAGTATTTT.

This clonotype has just a few counts. The J gene is TRBJ2-2, the V gene TRBV11-2; 8 bases agree with TRBD1. The germline V gene encodes CDR1 SGHAT and CDR2 FQNNGV. V trimming: 5 bases; J trimming: 4 bases; junction bases outside the gene matches: 6. This CDR3 spans 15 amino acids. CDR3 in amino acids: CASSKDRARTGELFF. DNA for the CDR3: TGTGCCAGCAGCAAGGACAGGGCTCGCACCGGGGAGCTGTTTTTT. Full variable domain (rest looked up from reference TRBV11-2 and TRBJ2-2): EAGVAQSPRYKIIEKRQSVAFWCNPISGHATLYWYQQILGQGPKLLIQFQNNGVVDDSQLPKDRFSAERLKGVDSTLKIQPAKLEDSAVYLCASSKDRARTGELFFGEGSRLTVL.

This chain uses TRBV12-3 or TRBV12-4 with TRBJ2-2, with 9 bases aligning to TRBD2. The CDR3 extends over 16 amino acids. With 4 bases clipped from V and 4 bases from J, the junction kept 7 bases outside the gene matches. The CDR3: CASSSDGGRGTGELFF. CDR3 coding DNA: TGTGCCAGCAGTTCGGATGGCGGGAGGGGCACCGGGGAGCTGTTTTTT.

This clonotype has only a few counts. This rearrangement joins TRBV30 to TRBJ2-5; D not resolved. The CDR3 consists of 14 residues. Germline V gives CDR1 GTSNPN, CDR2 SVGIG (reference sequence). Between the trimmed V and J ends, which lost 1 base and 0 bases, there was a span of 9 bases. Here the CDR3 DNA reads TGTGCCTGGAGTGAGGGCGCATACCAAGAGACCCAGTACTTC. It specifies CAWSEGAYQETQYF.

This clonotype was seen a few times. V is TRBV6-5 and J is TRBJ1-5, with 8 bases fitting TRBD1. This CDR3 contains 18 residues. Germline CDR1 is MNHEY and CDR2 is SVGAGI. V shed 4 bases, J shed 2 bases, and the junction held 13 bases outside the gene matches. The CDR3 bases are TGTGCCAGCAGTTTCGACAGACAGGGGTATTCGGGCAATCAGCCCCAGCATTTT. It translates to CASSFDRQGYSGNQPQHF.

The sample holds one count of this clonotype. The chain links TRBV7-9 to TRBJ1-2, with a possible D match to TRBD1 (5 bases). CDR3 length: 13 amino acids. With 5 bases removed from V and 5 bases from J, the gap between germline ends came to 12 bases. Germline V CDR1 and CDR2: SEHNR, FQNEAQ (reference sequence). CDR3 nucleotides: TGTGCCAGCAGCCATCAGACAGCTTATGGCTACACCTTC. This gives the protein CASSHQTAYGYTF.

This clonotype was recorded once. This chain links TRBV19 with TRBJ1-5; TRBD1 is a possible D gene (6 bases). CDR3 length: 15 amino acids. V dropped 6 bases and J dropped 6 bases, with 18 bases sitting between them. The germline CDR1 and CDR2 sequences are LNHDA and SQIVND (reference sequence). The CDR3 spells CASRIPGGLGQPQHF. As DNA, the CDR3 is TGTGCCAGTAGGATCCCCGGGGGGCTCGGTCAGCCCCAGCATTTT.

This clonotype was seen ten or more times. CDR3 sequence: CASSNPTGLDEQYF. The CDR3 DNA sequence: TGTGCCAGCAGTAACCCGACAGGGCTCGACGAGCAGTACTTC. The chain couples TRBV28 to TRBJ2-7, with TRBD1 matching over 7 bases. Germline values: CDR1 MDHEN, CDR2 SYDVKM. Trimming at V came to 5 bases and at J to 5 bases, leaving 9 bases not matched to a gene. CDR3 length equals 14 residues.

This clonotype was observed many times. The chain carries TRBV12-3 or TRBV12-4 and TRBJ1-1; the D is unclear. This CDR3 is built from 17 residues. Trimming left V 5 bases short and J 3 bases short, with 22 bases between. CDR3 loop: CASSATKGLWMDTEAFF. In nucleotides, the CDR3 is TGTGCCAGCAGTGCCACGAAGGGCCTATGGATGGACACTGAAGCTTTCTTT.

The chain uses TRBV28 and TRBJ2-1; no firm D call. The CDR3 is made up of 13 amino acids. Trimming removed 9 bases at V and 3 bases at J, with 12 bases between. The germline gives CDR1 MDHEN, CDR2 SYDVKM. CDR3 DNA: TGTGCCAGAGAAGACCGAGACTACAATGAGCAGTTCTTC. Encoded protein: CAREDRDYNEQFF.

The table lists this clonotype with a few counts. This chain joins TRBV5-1 and TRBJ1-2; D is unresolved. The CDR3 consists of 12 residues. Germline values: CDR1 SGHRS, CDR2 YFSETQ. Deletions cut 0 bases from V and 6 bases from J, with 6 bases between. Written as DNA, the CDR3 is TGCGCCAGCAGCTTGGACGGCAATGGCTACACCTTC. Translated: CASSLDGNGYTF.

The chain recombines TRBV7-6 with TRBJ2-7, with 10 positions matching TRBD1. Trimming removed 1 base from V and 7 bases from J; junction bases left unmatched: 4. The CDR3 is made up of 14 amino acids. Germline V gene sequence: CDR1 SGHVS, CDR2 FNYEAQ. The CDR3 loop is CASSLGQGATEQYF. CDR3 bases: TGTGCCAGCAGCTTAGGACAGGGGGCCACGGAGCAGTACTTC.

The V and J genes are TRBV5-1 and TRBJ1-4; no clear D. This CDR3 contains 17 residues. The germline V gene has CDR1 SGHRS and CDR2 YFSETQ. With 3 bases removed from V and 0 bases from J, the gap between germline ends came to 15 bases. The CDR3 coding sequence is TGCGCCAGCAGCTCGGGCCTACTAGATGCAACTAATGAAAAACTGTTTTTT. Translation: CASSSGLLDATNEKLFF.

Ten or more counts support this clonotype. CDR3 sequence (DNA): TGCAGTGCTAGAGAATTAGCGGGAGTGGTGAGGGCCCAGTACTTC. The encoded protein is CSARELAGVVRAQYF. The chain has TRBV20-1 and TRBJ2-5, with TRBD2 matching over 9 bases. The V gene's germline CDR1 is DFQATT and CDR2 SNEGSKA (reference sequence). The CDR3 is 15 amino acids. Trimming cost V 0 bases and J 9 bases; bases outside gene matches: 11.

This clonotype was observed a handful of times. This chain uses TRBV18 with TRBJ1-5; no reliable D call. The CDR3 loop spans 15 amino acids. The germline gives CDR1 KGHSH, CDR2 LQKENI. V was clipped by 4 bases and J by 0 bases, with 10 bases between them. DNA of the CDR3: TGTGCCAGCTCACTCACGACTAATAGCAATCAGCCCCAGCATTTT. Encoded protein: CASSLTTNSNQPQHF.

The rearrangement joins TRBV9 to TRBJ1-6; the D gene is possibly TRBD1 (5 bases). There are 18 residues in the CDR3. Trimming removed 0 bases from V and 0 bases from J, with 13 bases in between. From germline, CDR1 is SGDLS and CDR2 YYNGEE. Written as DNA, the CDR3 is TGTGCCAGCAGCGTAGGACGTGGGACCGGCTCCTATAATTCACCCCTCCACTTT. As protein: CASSVGRGTGSYNSPLHF.

The rearrangement links TRBV27 to TRBJ2-4, with TRBD1 matching 11 bases. Germline CDR1 is MNHEY and CDR2 is SMNVEV (reference sequence). V was clipped by 5 bases and J by 6 bases; unmatched bases: 6. This CDR3 has 15 amino acids. The CDR3 region has the DNA TGTGCCAGCAGTACACGGGACAGGGGGGGAAACATTCAGTACTTC. This encodes CASSTRDRGGNIQYF.

This clonotype was seen a few times. V usage is TRBV7-3 and J usage is TRBJ1-1, with D uncertain. The CDR3 length is 14 residues. The V and J ends lost 5 bases and 1 base respectively, with 11 bases between them. The germline CDR1 and CDR2 sequences are SGHTA and FQGTGA. This chain's CDR3 is CASSAPFRNTEAFF. Written as DNA, the CDR3 is TGTGCCAGCAGCGCACCTTTTCGGAACACTGAAGCTTTCTTT.

This clonotype was counted between two and nine times. The chain is built from TRBV2 and TRBJ2-5, with TRBD2 identical over 16 bases. Trimming removed 6 bases from V and 0 bases from J; junction bases left unmatched: 4. The germline V gene encodes CDR1 SNHLY and CDR2 FYNNEI. The CDR3 sequence is 17 residues long. This CDR3 is CASSGTSGRVYQETQYF. The CDR3 DNA reads as TGTGCCAGCAGCGGGACTAGCGGGAGGGTGTACCAAGAGACCCAGTACTTC.

In this sample, this clonotype turned up a few times. The chain employs TRBV6-1 and TRBJ2-2; 8 bases match TRBD2. The V gene end was trimmed by 3 bases and the J gene end by 7 bases; junction bases not matched to a gene: 13. CDR3 length equals 17 residues. Per germline, CDR1 MNHNS and CDR2 SASEGT. CDR3 bases: TGTGCCAGCAGTGATCCCCCGGGACTAGGTTACGGCGGGGAGCTGTTTTTT. This encodes CASSDPPGLGYGGELFF.

J is TRBJ2-7 and V is TRBV3-1; 9 nucleotides match TRBD2. With 0 bases clipped from V and 2 bases from J, the junction kept 5 bases outside the gene matches. CDR3 length equals 16 residues. CDR1 and CDR2 (germline): LGHDT, YNNKEL (reference sequence). The DNA of the CDR3 is TGTGCCAGCAGCCAAGAACTAGCGGGTAGAACCTACGAGCAGTACTTC. Protein: CASSQELAGRTYEQYF.